At least ten counts were recorded for the clone carrying this T cell receptor (beta chain). The antigen remains unidentified. The germline V and J ends were trimmed by 7 bases and 5 bases, with 16 bases remaining between them. CDR1 and CDR2 (germline): KGHDR, SFDVKD. CDR3 length equals 15 residues. These data are taken from a study of early T cells in non-severe SARS-CoV-2 infection. For the study at large: Sequencing was performed on bulk RNA from unsorted whole blood, leaving chains unpaired. Study findings and constraints: Sequences matched to VDJdb favored anti-spike CD8 responses, while private and CD4 specificities were missed.

Separate cDNA molecules each had unique molecular identifiers attached to them. TCRdb re-called the 5' RACE reads through MiXCR, storing one row per CDR3 protein. Of about 80,000 distinct CDR3 sequences in the sample, approximately 12% are singletons; the top ten hold more than 3%. This chain links TRBV24-1 with TRBJ2-2, with D possibly TRBD1 on 5 matching bases. Sample: whole blood. The clonotype was recovered from an adult who was a healthcare worker with PCR-confirmed SARS-CoV-2 infection or an uninfected control (not recorded which). CDR3 DNA sequence: TGTGCCACCAGCTCGACAGCTGGGAAGACCGGGGAGCTGTTTTTT. Protein sequence: CATSSTAGKTGELFF.